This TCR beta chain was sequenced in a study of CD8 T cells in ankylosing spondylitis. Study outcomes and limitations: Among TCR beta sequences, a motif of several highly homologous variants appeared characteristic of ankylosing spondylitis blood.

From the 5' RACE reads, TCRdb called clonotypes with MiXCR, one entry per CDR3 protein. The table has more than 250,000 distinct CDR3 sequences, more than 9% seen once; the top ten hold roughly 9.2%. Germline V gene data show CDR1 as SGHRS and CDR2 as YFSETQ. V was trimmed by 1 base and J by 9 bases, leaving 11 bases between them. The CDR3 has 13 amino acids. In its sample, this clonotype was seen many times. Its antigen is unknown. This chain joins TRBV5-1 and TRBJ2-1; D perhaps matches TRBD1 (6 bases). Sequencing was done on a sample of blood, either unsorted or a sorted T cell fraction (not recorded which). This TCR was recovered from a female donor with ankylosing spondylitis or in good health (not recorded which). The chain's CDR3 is CASSLSGAGEQFF. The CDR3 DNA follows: TGCGCCAGCAGCTTGTCAGGGGCCGGTGAGCAGTTCTTC.